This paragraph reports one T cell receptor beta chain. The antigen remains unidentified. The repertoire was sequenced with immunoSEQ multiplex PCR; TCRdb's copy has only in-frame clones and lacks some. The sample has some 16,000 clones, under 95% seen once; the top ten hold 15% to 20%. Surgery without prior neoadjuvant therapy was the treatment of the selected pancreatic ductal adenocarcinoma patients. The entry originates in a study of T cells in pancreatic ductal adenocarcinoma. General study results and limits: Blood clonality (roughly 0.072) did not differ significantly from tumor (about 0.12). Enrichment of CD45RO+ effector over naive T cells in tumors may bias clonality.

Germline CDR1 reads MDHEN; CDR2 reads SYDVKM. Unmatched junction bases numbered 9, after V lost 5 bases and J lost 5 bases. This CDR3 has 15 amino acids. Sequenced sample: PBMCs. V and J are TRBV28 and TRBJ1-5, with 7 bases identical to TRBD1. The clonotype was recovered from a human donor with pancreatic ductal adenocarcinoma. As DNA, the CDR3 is TGTGCCAGCAGTCCGGGGGACAGAATGTATCAGCCCCAGCATTTT. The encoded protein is CASSPGDRMYQPQHF. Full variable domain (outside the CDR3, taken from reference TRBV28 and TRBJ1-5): DVKVTQSSRYLVKRTGEKVFLECVQDMDHENMFWYRQDPGLGLRLIYFSYDVKMKEKGDIPEGYSVSREKKERFSLILESASTNQTSMYLCASSPGDRMYQPQHFGDGTRLSIL.